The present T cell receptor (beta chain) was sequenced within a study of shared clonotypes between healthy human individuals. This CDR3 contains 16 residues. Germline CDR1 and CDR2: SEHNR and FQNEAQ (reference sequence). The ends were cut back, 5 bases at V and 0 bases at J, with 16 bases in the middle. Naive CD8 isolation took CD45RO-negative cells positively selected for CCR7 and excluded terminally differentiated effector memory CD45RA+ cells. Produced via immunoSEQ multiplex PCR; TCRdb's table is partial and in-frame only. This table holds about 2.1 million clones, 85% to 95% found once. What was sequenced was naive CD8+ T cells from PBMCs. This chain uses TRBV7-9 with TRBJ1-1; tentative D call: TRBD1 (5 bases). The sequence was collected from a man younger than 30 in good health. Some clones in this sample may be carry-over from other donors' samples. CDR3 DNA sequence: TGTGCCAGCAGCCCCATTGGGGGTTTTCTGAACACTGAAGCTTTCTTT. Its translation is CASSPIGGFLNTEAFF.